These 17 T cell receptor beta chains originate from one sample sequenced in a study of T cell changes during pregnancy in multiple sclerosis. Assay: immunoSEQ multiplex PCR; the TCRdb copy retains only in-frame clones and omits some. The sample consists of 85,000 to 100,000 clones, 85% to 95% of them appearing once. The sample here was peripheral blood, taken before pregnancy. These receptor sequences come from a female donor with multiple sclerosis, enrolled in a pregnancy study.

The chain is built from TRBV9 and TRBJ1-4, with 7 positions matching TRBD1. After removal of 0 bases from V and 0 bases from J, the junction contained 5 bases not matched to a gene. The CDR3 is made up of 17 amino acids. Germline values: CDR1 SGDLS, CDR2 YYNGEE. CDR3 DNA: TGTGCCAGCAGCGTAGGCGACAGGGAGGCAACTAATGAAAAACTGTTTTTT. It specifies CASSVGDREATNEKLFF.

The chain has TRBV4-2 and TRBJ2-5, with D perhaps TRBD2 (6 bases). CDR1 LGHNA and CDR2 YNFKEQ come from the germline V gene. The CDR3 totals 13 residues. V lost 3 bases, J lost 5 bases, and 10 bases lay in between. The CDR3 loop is CASSQMAGETQYF. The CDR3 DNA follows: TGTGCCAGCAGCCAGATGGCGGGGGAGACCCAGTACTTC.

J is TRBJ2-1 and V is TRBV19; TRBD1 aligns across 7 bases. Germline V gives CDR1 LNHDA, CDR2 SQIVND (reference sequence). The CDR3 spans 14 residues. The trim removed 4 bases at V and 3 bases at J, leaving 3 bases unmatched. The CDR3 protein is CASSKGTDYNEQFF. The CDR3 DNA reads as TGTGCCAGTAGTAAGGGGACAGACTACAATGAGCAGTTCTTC.

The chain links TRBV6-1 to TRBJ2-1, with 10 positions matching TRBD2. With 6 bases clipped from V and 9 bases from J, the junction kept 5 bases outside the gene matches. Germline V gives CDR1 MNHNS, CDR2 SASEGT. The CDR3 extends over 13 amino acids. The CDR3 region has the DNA TGTGCCAGCAGAGCGGGGGGGTTTGGTGAGCAGTTCTTC. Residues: CASRAGGFGEQFF.

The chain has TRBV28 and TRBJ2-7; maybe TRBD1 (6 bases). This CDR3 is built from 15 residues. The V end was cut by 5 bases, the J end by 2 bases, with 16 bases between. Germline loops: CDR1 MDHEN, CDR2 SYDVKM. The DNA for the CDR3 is TGTGCCAGCAGTCCGGGCCCCGGACAGCCCTACGAGCAGTACTTC. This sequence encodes CASSPGPGQPYEQYF.

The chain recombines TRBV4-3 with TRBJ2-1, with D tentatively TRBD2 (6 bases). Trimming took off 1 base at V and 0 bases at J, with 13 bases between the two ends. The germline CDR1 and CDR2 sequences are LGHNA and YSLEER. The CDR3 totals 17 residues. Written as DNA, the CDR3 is TGCGCCAGCAGCCAAGTGATTGGGGGGAGCTCCTACAATGAGCAGTTCTTC. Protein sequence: CASSQVIGGSSYNEQFF.

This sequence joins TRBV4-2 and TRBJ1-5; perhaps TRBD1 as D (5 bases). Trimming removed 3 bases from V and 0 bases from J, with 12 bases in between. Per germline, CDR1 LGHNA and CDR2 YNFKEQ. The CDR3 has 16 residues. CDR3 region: CASSQGQAYSNQPQHF. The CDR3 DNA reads TGTGCCAGCAGCCAGGGGCAGGCTTATAGCAATCAGCCCCAGCATTTT.

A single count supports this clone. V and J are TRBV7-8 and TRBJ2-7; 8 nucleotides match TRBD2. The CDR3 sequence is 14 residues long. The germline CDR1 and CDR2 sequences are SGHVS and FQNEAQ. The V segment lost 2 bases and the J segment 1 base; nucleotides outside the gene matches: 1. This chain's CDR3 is CASSLSGRSYEQYF. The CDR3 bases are TGTGCCAGCAGCTTAAGCGGGAGATCCTACGAGCAGTACTTC. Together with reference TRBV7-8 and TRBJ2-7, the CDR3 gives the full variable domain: GAGVSQSPRYKVAKRGQDVALRCDPISGHVSLFWYQQALGQGPEFLTYFQNEAQLDKSGLPSDRFFAERPEGSVSTLKIQRTQQEDSAVYLCASSLSGRSYEQYFGPGTRLTVT.

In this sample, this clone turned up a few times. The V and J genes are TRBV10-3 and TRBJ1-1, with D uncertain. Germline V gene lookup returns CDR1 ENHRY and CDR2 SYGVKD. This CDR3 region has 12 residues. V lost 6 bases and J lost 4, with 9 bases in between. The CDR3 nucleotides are TGTGCCATCAGAGAGGGCTTCACTGAAGCTTTCTTT. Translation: CAIREGFTEAFF.

This CDR3 is CASSVKGATTEAFF. CDR3 coding DNA: TGTGCCAGCAGTGTCAAGGGGGCGACGACTGAAGCTTTCTTT. J is TRBJ1-1 and V is TRBV2, with 7 positions matching TRBD1. V was pared by 4 bases and J by 5 bases, with 7 bases of the junction left unmatched. Germline loops: CDR1 SNHLY, CDR2 FYNNEI. The CDR3 loop spans 14 amino acids. The full variable domain, in which reference TRBV2 and TRBJ1-1 provide the parts outside the CDR3, is EPEVTQTPSHQVTQMGQEVILRCVPISNHLYFYWYRQILGQKVEFLVSFYNNEISEKSEIFDDQFSVERPDGSNFTLKIRSTKLEDSAMYFCASSVKGATTEAFFGQGTRLTVV.

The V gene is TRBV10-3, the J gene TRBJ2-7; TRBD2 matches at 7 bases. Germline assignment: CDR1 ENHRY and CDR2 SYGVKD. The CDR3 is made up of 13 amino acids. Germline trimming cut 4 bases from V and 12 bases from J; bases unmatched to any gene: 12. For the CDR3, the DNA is TGTGCCATCAGTGGGGGGTTTGGGAGGGAACGGTACTTC. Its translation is CAISGGFGRERYF.

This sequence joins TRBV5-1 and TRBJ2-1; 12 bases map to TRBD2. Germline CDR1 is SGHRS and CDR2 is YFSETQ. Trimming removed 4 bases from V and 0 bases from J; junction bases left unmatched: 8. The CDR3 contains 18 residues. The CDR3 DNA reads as TGCGCCAGCAGCCCGGGACTAGCGGGCTCGATCTCCTACAATGAGCAGTTCTTC. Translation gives CASSPGLAGSISYNEQFF.

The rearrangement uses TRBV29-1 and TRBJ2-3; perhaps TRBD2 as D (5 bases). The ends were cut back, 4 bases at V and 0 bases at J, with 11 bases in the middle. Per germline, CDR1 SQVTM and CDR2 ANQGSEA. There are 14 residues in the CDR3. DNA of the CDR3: TGCAGCGTTGGAAGTAGCGCTAGCACAGATACGCAGTATTTT. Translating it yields CSVGSSASTDTQYF.

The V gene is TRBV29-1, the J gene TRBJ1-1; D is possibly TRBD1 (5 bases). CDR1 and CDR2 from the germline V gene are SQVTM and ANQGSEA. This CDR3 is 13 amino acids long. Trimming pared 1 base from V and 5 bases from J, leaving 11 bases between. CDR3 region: CSVEGGARTEAFF. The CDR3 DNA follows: TGCAGCGTTGAAGGTGGGGCGCGAACTGAAGCTTTCTTT.

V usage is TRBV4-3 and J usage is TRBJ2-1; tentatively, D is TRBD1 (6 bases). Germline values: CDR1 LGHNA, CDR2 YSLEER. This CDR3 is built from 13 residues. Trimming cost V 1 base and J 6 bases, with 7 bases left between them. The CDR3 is CASSQGTVNEQFF. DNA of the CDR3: TGCGCCAGCAGCCAAGGGACAGTCAATGAGCAGTTCTTC.

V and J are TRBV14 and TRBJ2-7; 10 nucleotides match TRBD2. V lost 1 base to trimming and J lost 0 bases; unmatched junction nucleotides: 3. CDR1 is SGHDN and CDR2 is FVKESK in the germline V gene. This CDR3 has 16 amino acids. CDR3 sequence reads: CASSQGQREGSYEQYF. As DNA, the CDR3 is TGTGCCAGCAGCCAAGGACAGCGGGAGGGCTCCTACGAGCAGTACTTC.

The CDR3 DNA reads TGCGCCAGCAGCCAAGCTGGGACAGGGAAGAACACCGGGGAGCTGTTTTTT. This encodes CASSQAGTGKNTGELFF. The chain employs TRBV4-1 and TRBJ2-2; 9 bases line up with TRBD1. Germline loops: CDR1 MGHRA, CDR2 YSYEKL. With V trimmed by 1 base and J by 1 base, 4 bases remained unmatched. The CDR3 has 17 amino acids.